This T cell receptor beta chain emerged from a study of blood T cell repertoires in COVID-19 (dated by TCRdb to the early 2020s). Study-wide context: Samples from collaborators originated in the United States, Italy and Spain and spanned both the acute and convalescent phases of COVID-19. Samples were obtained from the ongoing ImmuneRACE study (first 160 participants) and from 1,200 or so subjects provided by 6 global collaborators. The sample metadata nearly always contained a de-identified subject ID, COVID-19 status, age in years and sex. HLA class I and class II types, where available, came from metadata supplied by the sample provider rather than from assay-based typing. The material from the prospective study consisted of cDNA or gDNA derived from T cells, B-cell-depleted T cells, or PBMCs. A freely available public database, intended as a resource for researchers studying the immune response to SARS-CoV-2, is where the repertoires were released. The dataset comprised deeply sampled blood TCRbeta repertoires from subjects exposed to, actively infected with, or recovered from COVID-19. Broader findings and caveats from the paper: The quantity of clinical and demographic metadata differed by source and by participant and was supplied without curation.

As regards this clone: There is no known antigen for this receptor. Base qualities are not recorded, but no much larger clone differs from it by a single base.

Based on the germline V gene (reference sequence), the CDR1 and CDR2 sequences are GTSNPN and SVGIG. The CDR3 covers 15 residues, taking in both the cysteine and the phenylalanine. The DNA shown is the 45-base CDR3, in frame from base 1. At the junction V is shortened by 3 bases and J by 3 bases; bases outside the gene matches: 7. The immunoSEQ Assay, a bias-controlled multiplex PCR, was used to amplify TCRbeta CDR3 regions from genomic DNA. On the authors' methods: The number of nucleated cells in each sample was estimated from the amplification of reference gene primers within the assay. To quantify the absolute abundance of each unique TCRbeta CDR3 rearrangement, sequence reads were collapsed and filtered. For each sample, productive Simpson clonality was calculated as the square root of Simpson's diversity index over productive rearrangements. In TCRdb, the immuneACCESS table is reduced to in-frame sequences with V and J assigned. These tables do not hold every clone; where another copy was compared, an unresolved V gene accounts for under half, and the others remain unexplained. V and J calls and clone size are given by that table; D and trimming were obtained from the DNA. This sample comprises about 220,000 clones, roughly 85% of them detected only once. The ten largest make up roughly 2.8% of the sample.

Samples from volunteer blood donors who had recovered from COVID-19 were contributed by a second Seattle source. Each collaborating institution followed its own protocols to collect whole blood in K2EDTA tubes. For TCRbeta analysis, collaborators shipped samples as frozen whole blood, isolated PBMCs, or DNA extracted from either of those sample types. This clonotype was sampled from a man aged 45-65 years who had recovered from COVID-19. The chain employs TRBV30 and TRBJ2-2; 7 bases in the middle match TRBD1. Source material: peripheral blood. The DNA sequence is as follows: TGTGCCTGGAGAGCGGACAGGACAGACACCGGGGAGCTGTTTTTT. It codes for CAWRADRTDTGELFF.